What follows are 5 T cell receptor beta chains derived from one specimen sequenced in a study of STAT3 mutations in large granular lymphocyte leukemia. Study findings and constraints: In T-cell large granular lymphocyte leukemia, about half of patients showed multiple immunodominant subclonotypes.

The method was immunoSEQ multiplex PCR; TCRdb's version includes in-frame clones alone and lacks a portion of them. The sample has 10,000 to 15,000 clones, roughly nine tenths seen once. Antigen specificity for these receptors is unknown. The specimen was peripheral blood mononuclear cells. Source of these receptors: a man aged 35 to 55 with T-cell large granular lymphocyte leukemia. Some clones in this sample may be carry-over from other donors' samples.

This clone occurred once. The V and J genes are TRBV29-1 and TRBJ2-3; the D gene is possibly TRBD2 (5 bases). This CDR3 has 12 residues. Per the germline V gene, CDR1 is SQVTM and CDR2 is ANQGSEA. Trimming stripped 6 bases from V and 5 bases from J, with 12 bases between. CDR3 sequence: CSVPGGGDTQYF. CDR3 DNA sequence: TGCAGCGTGCCGGGCGGAGGAGATACGCAGTATTTT.

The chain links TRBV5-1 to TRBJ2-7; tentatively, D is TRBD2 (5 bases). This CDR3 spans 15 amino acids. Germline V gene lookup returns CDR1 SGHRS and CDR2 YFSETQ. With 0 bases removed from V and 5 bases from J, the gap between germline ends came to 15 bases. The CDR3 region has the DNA TGCGCCAGCAGCTTGGAACAGACTATAGCCCACGAGCAGTACTTC. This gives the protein CASSLEQTIAHEQYF.

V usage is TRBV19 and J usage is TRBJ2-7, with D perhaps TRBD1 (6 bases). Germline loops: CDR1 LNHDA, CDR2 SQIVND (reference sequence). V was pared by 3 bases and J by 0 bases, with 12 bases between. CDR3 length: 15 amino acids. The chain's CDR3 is CASSIGQIPSYEQYF. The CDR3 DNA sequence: TGTGCCAGTAGTATCGGACAGATTCCCTCCTACGAGCAGTACTTC.

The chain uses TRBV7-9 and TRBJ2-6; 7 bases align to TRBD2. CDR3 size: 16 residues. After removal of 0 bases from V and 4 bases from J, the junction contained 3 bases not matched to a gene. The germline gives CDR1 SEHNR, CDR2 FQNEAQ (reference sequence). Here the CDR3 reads CASSLAGGTGANVLTF. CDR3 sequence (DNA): TGTGCCAGCAGCTTAGCGGGGGGGACCGGGGCCAACGTCCTGACTTTC.

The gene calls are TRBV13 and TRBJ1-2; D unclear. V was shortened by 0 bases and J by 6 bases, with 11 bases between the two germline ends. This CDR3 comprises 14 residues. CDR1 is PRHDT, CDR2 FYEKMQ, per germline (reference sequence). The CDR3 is CASSLGVGANGYTF. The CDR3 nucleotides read TGTGCCAGCAGCTTAGGTGTAGGTGCCAATGGCTACACCTTC.